A single sample gave rise to the 13 T cell receptor beta chains below, sequenced in a study. TCRdb passed the 5' RACE reads through MiXCR, listing each CDR3 protein once. The table shows tens of thousands of distinct CDR3 sequences, with about 29% occurring only once. Sequencing used tumor-infiltrating memory CD4+ T cells sorted from the breast tumor. Subset of the sample: memory CD4+ T cells, CD4+CD45RO+CD25-. The receptor set was obtained from a female donor with breast cancer.

The chain employs TRBV5-1 and TRBJ1-3; D uncertain. The CDR3 runs to 17 residues. V lost 7 bases, J lost 0 bases, and 20 bases lay in between. Germline assignment: CDR1 SGHRS and CDR2 YFSETQ. The CDR3, as DNA: TGCGCCAGCCCTTTTCGGTACTCCACCATCTCTGGAAACACCATATATTTT. Its protein is CASPFRYSTISGNTIYF.

The chain has TRBV5-1 and TRBJ2-5; D unclear. The CDR3 covers 12 residues. Per germline, CDR1 SGHRS and CDR2 YFSETQ. Trimming removed 7 bases from V and 2 bases from J, with 9 bases in between. The CDR3 reads CASHNEQETQYF. CDR3 DNA: TGCGCCAGCCACAACGAGCAAGAGACCCAGTACTTC.

This clonotype was picked up a small number of times. This chain connects TRBV11-2 to TRBJ1-4; D remains unclear. The CDR3 consists of 13 residues. Germline CDR1 and CDR2: SGHAT and FQNNGV. The V end was cut by 5 bases, the J end by 11 bases, with 15 bases between. In DNA, the CDR3 is TGTGCCAGCAGCGCCGCAGGTTTCGGGAAACTGTTTTTT. Encoded protein: CASSAAGFGKLFF. Full variable domain (rest looked up from reference TRBV11-2 and TRBJ1-4): EAGVAQSPRYKIIEKRQSVAFWCNPISGHATLYWYQQILGQGPKLLIQFQNNGVVDDSQLPKDRFSAERLKGVDSTLKIQPAKLEDSAVYLCASSAAGFGKLFFGSGTQLSVL.

This clonotype was recorded a few times. The CDR3 is CASSTTRRSYEQYF. In DNA, the CDR3 is TGTGCCAGCAGCACGACCAGACGGAGCTACGAGCAGTACTTC. The chain links TRBV27 to TRBJ2-7; unclear D gene. The germline CDR1 and CDR2 sequences are MNHEY and SMNVEV (reference sequence). The CDR3 is 14 amino acids. V was trimmed by 6 bases and J by 3 bases, leaving 15 bases between them.

This clonotype was detected only a few times. CDR3 DNA sequence: TGTGCCAGCAGCCCTTCTGGGCAGCCCCAGCATTTT. As protein: CASSPSGQPQHF. V usage is TRBV7-8 and J usage is TRBJ1-5; D gene unclear. This CDR3 is built from 12 residues. The V gene lost 5 bases and the J gene lost 7 bases, with 9 bases spanning the gap. The germline V gene encodes CDR1 SGHVS and CDR2 FQNEAQ.

This chain connects TRBV5-1 to TRBJ2-1, with D perhaps TRBD1 or TRBD2 (6 bases each). The CDR3 consists of 16 residues. Germline CDR1 and CDR2: SGHRS and YFSETQ. Trimming stripped 7 bases from V and 5 bases from J, with 22 bases between. Here the CDR3 DNA reads TGCGCCAGCGGCTCGAACACGGGACGGGGGCACAATGAGCAGTTCTTC. Translated: CASGSNTGRGHNEQFF.

This sequence joins TRBV20-1 and TRBJ2-1; D unclear. The germline gives CDR1 DFQATT, CDR2 SNEGSKA (reference sequence). The CDR3 spans 11 residues. V was clipped by 4 bases and J by 7 bases, with 8 bases between them. For the CDR3, the DNA is TGCAGTGCTAAACTTGTAAATGAGCAGTTCTTC. Protein sequence: CSAKLVNEQFF.

A note on this clonotype: The junction and the germline gene differ at one end; a read error may be behind it. The rearrangement links TRBV5-1 to TRBJ2-7, with D unclear. The CDR3 length is 15 residues. Germline lookup yields CDR1 SGHRS and CDR2 YFSETQ. The CDR3 region has the DNA TGCGCCAGCAGCTTAGACGCTCTCCAAACCTACGGGCAGTACTTC. This gives the protein CASSLDALQTYGQYF.

The chain uses TRBV5-1 and TRBJ1-1; perhaps TRBD1 as D (5 bases). V dropped 8 bases and J dropped 0 bases, with 11 bases sitting between them. The germline V gene encodes CDR1 SGHRS and CDR2 YFSETQ. The CDR3 has 13 amino acids. The chain's CDR3 is CASTRDMNTEAFF. Here the CDR3 DNA reads TGCGCCAGTACCAGGGATATGAACACTGAAGCTTTCTTT.

The chain combines TRBV9 with TRBJ2-3, with D perhaps being TRBD1 or TRBD2 (5 bases each). CDR1 SGDLS and CDR2 YYNGEE come from the germline V gene. The length of the CDR3 is 14 residues. Trimming left V 5 bases short and J 3 bases short, with 13 bases between. The CDR3 region has the DNA TGTGCCAGCAGGGGACGGCTCAAGACAGATACGCAGTATTTT. Protein product: CASRGRLKTDTQYF. The full variable domain, completed using reference TRBV9 and TRBJ2-3, is DSGVTQTPKHLITATGQRVTLRCSPRSGDLSVYWYQQSLDQGLQFLIQYYNGEERAKGNILERFSAQQFPDLHSELNLSSLELGDSALYFCASRGRLKTDTQYFGPGTRLTVL.

This clonotype came up a few times. The chain joins TRBV12-3 or TRBV12-4 to TRBJ1-3, with 9 bases lining up with TRBD1. CDR3 length: 15 residues. V was clipped by 10 bases and J by 0 bases; unmatched bases: 7. CDR3 DNA sequence: TGTGCCATCGGTTGGACAGGGGCCTCTGGAAACACCATATATTTT. Translating gives CAIGWTGASGNTIYF.

The table lists this clonotype with a few counts. V gene TRBV20-1 combines with J gene TRBJ2-4; D perhaps matches TRBD1 (6 bases). The CDR3 is 16 amino acids. Germline CDR1 reads DFQATT; CDR2 reads SNEGSKA (reference sequence). Trimming took 0 bases from V and 0 from J, leaving 12 bases between them. The CDR3 bases are TGCAGTGCTAGAGAGAGGGGGTGGGGAGCCAAAAACATTCAGTACTTC. Protein sequence: CSARERGWGAKNIQYF.

The chain joins TRBV5-1 to TRBJ2-3; D is perhaps TRBD1 (6 bases). The germline V gene encodes CDR1 SGHRS and CDR2 YFSETQ. Trimming removed 1 base from V and 4 bases from J, with 10 bases in between. CDR3 length: 14 amino acids. Here the CDR3 DNA reads TGCGCCAGCAGCTTGTTTGGACAGTCAGATACGCAGTATTTT. Its translation is CASSLFGQSDTQYF.